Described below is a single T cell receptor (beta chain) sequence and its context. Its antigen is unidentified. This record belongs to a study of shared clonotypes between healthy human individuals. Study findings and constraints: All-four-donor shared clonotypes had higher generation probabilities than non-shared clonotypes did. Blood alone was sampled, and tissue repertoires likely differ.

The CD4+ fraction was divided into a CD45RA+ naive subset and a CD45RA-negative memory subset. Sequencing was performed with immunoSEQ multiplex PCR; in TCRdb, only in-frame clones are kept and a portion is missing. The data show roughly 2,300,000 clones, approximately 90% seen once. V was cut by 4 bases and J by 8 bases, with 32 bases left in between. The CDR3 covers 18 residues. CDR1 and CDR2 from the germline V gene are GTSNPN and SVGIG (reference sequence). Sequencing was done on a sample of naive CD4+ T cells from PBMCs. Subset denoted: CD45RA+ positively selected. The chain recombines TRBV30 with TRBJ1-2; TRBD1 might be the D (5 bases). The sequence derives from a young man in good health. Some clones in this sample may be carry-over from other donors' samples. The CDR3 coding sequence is TGTGCCTGGAACCCCACCCCCGGGGCGTATGGGGGTGGCGACGGCTACACCTTC. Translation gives CAWNPTPGAYGGGDGYTF. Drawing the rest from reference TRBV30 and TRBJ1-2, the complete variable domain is SQTIHQWPATLVQPVGSPLSLECTVEGTSNPNLYWYRQAAGRGLQLLFYSVGIGQISSEVPQNLSASRPQDRQFILSSKKLLLSDSGFYLCAWNPTPGAYGGGDGYTFGSGTRLTVV.